The 32 T cell receptor beta chains below come from one sample, sequenced in a study of OX40 agonist ivuxolimab in advanced cancers. Clones were sequenced by immunoSEQ multiplex PCR, and TCRdb holds only the in-frame ones, with some missing. Found here are 70,000 to 85,000 clones, more than 65% of them singletons; the top ten hold 0.9% to 1.4%. The source material was CD4+ or CD8+ T cells sorted from blood, sampled in a trial of the OX40 agonist ivuxolimab. The origin of the receptors is an adult with an advanced solid tumor such as melanoma, head and neck, liver or kidney cancer.

In this sample, this clone turned up once. This chain connects TRBV29-1 to TRBJ1-2; no clear D. The germline V gene encodes CDR1 SQVTM and CDR2 ANQGSEA. Trimming left V 2 bases short and J 4 bases short, with 11 bases between. The CDR3 covers 13 residues. CDR3 region: CSVELGITYGYTF. The CDR3 DNA is TGCAGCGTTGAACTGGGGATCACCTATGGCTACACCTTC.

This clone came up many times. The V call is TRBV2, the J call TRBJ1-4; D is unclear. In germline, CDR1 is SNHLY, CDR2 FYNNEI. Trimming stripped 7 bases from V and 6 bases from J, with 12 bases between. The CDR3 consists of 13 residues. The CDR3 region is CASKSLPDEKLFF. In DNA, the CDR3 is TGTGCCAGCAAAAGTCTACCCGATGAAAAACTGTTTTTT. Using reference TRBV2 and TRBJ1-4 for the parts outside the CDR3, the full variable domain is EPEVTQTPSHQVTQMGQEVILRCVPISNHLYFYWYRQILGQKVEFLVSFYNNEISEKSEIFDDQFSVERPDGSNFTLKIRSTKLEDSAMYFCASKSLPDEKLFFGSGTQLSVL.

The chain combines TRBV2 with TRBJ1-5; possibly TRBD1 for D (5 bases). Trimming pared 6 bases from V and 4 bases from J, leaving 16 bases between. The length of the CDR3 is 15 residues. Germline loops: CDR1 SNHLY, CDR2 FYNNEI. The chain's CDR3 is CASREGRAQNQPQHF. In nucleotides, the CDR3 is TGTGCCAGCAGGGAGGGACGGGCCCAAAATCAGCCCCAGCATTTT. The whole variable domain, remainder taken from reference TRBV2 and TRBJ1-5, is EPEVTQTPSHQVTQMGQEVILRCVPISNHLYFYWYRQILGQKVEFLVSFYNNEISEKSEIFDDQFSVERPDGSNFTLKIRSTKLEDSAMYFCASREGRAQNQPQHFGDGTRLSIL.

CDR3 residues: CASSGQGRTNEKLFF. In DNA, the CDR3 is TGTGCCAGCAGCGGACAGGGCCGTACTAATGAAAAACTGTTTTTT. The V and J genes are TRBV2 and TRBJ1-4, with TRBD1 identical over 8 bases. The CDR3 has 15 residues. J was trimmed by 2 bases and V by 6 bases; bases with no gene match: 5. The germline V gene has CDR1 SNHLY and CDR2 FYNNEI.

J is TRBJ2-5 and V is TRBV19; unclear D gene. V gave up 3 bases and J gave up 7 bases, with 9 bases separating them. Germline V gene lookup returns CDR1 LNHDA and CDR2 SQIVND (reference sequence). This CDR3 is 12 amino acids long. In DNA form, the CDR3 reads TGTGCCAGTAGTATCCCCACTGGGACCCAGTACTTC. Protein: CASSIPTGTQYF.

This chain connects TRBV18 to TRBJ2-3; D not certain. The CDR3 extends over 14 amino acids. V was trimmed by 4 bases and J by 1 base, leaving 9 bases between them. CDR1 is KGHSH, CDR2 LQKENI, per germline. The CDR3 region has the DNA TGTGCCAGCTCACGCCAGTCAGGCACAGATACGCAGTATTTT. Encoded protein: CASSRQSGTDTQYF. Filled out from reference TRBV18 and TRBJ2-3, the complete variable domain reads NAGVMQNPRHLVRRRGQEARLRCSPMKGHSHVYWYRQLPEEGLKFMVYLQKENIIDESGMPKERFSAEFPKEGPSILRIQQVVRGDSAAYFCASSRQSGTDTQYFGPGTRLTVL.

The rearrangement links TRBV6-5 to TRBJ2-2; tentative D call: TRBD1 (6 bases). The CDR3 totals 14 residues. CDR1 is MNHEY and CDR2 is SVGAGI in the germline V gene. Trimming stripped 10 bases from V and 7 bases from J, with 19 bases between. The CDR3 reads CATRGGLGGGELFF. DNA of the CDR3: TGTGCCACCAGGGGCGGGTTAGGAGGCGGGGAGCTGTTTTTT.

This clone was counted only a few times. The chain recombines TRBV9 with TRBJ2-7; D gene ambiguous. Germline CDR1 and CDR2: SGDLS and YYNGEE. V dropped 0 bases and J dropped 9 bases, with 10 bases sitting between them. This CDR3 spans 12 amino acids. The CDR3 DNA follows: TGTGCCAGCAGCGTAGGGGTAGGAACGCAGTACTTC. As protein: CASSVGVGTQYF.

This clone has only a few counts. V gene TRBV19 combines with J gene TRBJ1-2; a weak D match, TRBD1 (5 bases). The CDR3 loop spans 15 amino acids. Trimming stripped 8 bases from V and 3 bases from J, with 19 bases between. Germline V CDR1 and CDR2: LNHDA, SQIVND (reference sequence). CDR3 amino acids: CASASPGRGDYGYTF. The CDR3 nucleotides are TGTGCCAGTGCTTCTCCGGGACGGGGAGACTATGGCTACACCTTC.

The rearrangement uses TRBV7-6 and TRBJ2-1; no firm D call. The CDR3 spans 15 residues. Germline V lookup: CDR1 SGHVS, CDR2 FNYEAQ. V shed 2 bases and J shed 6 bases, with 14 bases lying between them. The CDR3: CASSLYWGTTNEQFF. The DNA of the CDR3 is TGTGCCAGCAGCTTATACTGGGGTACTACCAATGAGCAGTTCTTC.

In this sample, this clone turned up once. The chain joins TRBV7-9 to TRBJ1-1; D may be TRBD1 (5 bases). The germline V gene has CDR1 SEHNR and CDR2 FQNEAQ (reference sequence). The CDR3 runs 12 residues. Trimming left V 5 bases short and J 4 bases short, with 8 bases between. The CDR3 DNA reads as TGTGCCAGCAGCAGGGGACCCACTGAAGCTTTCTTT. Translating it yields CASSRGPTEAFF.

V and J are TRBV29-1 and TRBJ1-2; D is perhaps TRBD1 (5 bases). Germline CDR1 is SQVTM and CDR2 is ANQGSEA. The CDR3 loop spans 14 amino acids. With 3 bases removed from V and 4 bases from J, the gap between germline ends came to 15 bases. CDR3 in amino acids: CSVEEDTRAYGYTF. CDR3 bases: TGCAGCGTTGAGGAGGACACGAGGGCCTATGGCTACACCTTC.

The V gene is TRBV9, the J gene TRBJ1-2, with 10 positions matching TRBD1. The CDR3 spans 16 residues. J gave up 4 bases and V 0 bases, and 6 bases lay outside the gene matches. Germline CDR1 and CDR2: SGDLS and YYNGEE. Here the CDR3 reads CASSVGGTGASYGYTF. For the CDR3, the DNA is TGTGCCAGCAGCGTAGGGGGGACAGGGGCTTCCTATGGCTACACCTTC.

This clone came up once. The chain carries TRBV19 and TRBJ1-1, with D possibly TRBD1 on 6 matching bases. Germline CDR1 is LNHDA and CDR2 is SQIVND (reference sequence). V shed 5 bases and J shed 3 bases, with 13 bases lying between them. The CDR3 totals 14 residues. The chain's CDR3 is CASSGGGGDTEAFF. CDR3 nucleotides: TGTGCCAGTAGTGGGGGCGGAGGAGACACTGAAGCTTTCTTT.

J is TRBJ2-7 and V is TRBV5-1, with unresolved D. CDR3 size: 15 residues. Deletions cut 2 bases from V and 1 base from J, with 13 bases between. CDR1 and CDR2 from the germline V gene are SGHRS and YFSETQ. CDR3 DNA: TGCGCCAGCAGCTTCGCGGCCGTAGGGTCCTACGAGCAGTACTTC. Protein product: CASSFAAVGSYEQYF.

The chain employs TRBV9 and TRBJ1-1; D remains ambiguous. Germline-derived CDR1 and CDR2 are SGDLS and YYNGEE. Trimming shortened V by 2 bases and J by 0 bases, and 8 bases separated the two germline ends. The CDR3 length is 14 residues. In DNA form, the CDR3 reads TGTGCCAGCAGCGTTCTCCCGCTGAACACTGAAGCTTTCTTT. Amino acid sequence: CASSVLPLNTEAFF. Full variable domain (outside the CDR3, taken from reference TRBV9 and TRBJ1-1): DSGVTQTPKHLITATGQRVTLRCSPRSGDLSVYWYQQSLDQGLQFLIQYYNGEERAKGNILERFSAQQFPDLHSELNLSSLELGDSALYFCASSVLPLNTEAFFGQGTRLTVV.

The chain carries TRBV7-8 and TRBJ1-1; D ambiguous. Looked up from germline, CDR1 is SGHVS and CDR2 is FQNEAQ. CDR3 length equals 16 residues. Trimming cost V 1 base and J 0 bases, with 12 bases left between them. The CDR3 protein is CASSLGAGPMNTEAFF. The CDR3 DNA reads as TGTGCCAGCAGCTTAGGTGCAGGCCCGATGAACACTGAAGCTTTCTTT. Filled out from reference TRBV7-8 and TRBJ1-1, the complete variable domain reads GAGVSQSPRYKVAKRGQDVALRCDPISGHVSLFWYQQALGQGPEFLTYFQNEAQLDKSGLPSDRFFAERPEGSVSTLKIQRTQQEDSAVYLCASSLGAGPMNTEAFFGQGTRLTVV.

This clone was seen a single time. The chain is built from TRBV19 and TRBJ2-5; TRBD1 matches 11 bases. Per the germline V gene, CDR1 is LNHDA and CDR2 is SQIVND (reference sequence). The J segment lost 2 bases and the V segment lost 9 bases, leaving 5 bases of the junction unmatched. The CDR3 is made up of 14 amino acids. CDR3 sequence: CASKGTGGQETQYF. The CDR3 DNA is TGTGCCAGCAAAGGGACAGGGGGGCAAGAGACCCAGTACTTC.

The chain uses TRBV10-3 and TRBJ2-7, with a weak D call TRBD2 (5 bases). This CDR3 spans 12 amino acids. Between the trimmed V and J ends, which lost 4 bases and 6 bases, there was a span of 10 bases. Germline loops: CDR1 ENHRY, CDR2 SYGVKD. The CDR3 DNA reads TGTGCCATCAGTGGGACTCCGCCCGAGCAGTACTTC. It specifies CAISGTPPEQYF.

This clone was observed a handful of times. V usage is TRBV5-5 and J usage is TRBJ1-4, with TRBD1 as a possible D gene (6 bases). The CDR3 runs to 14 residues. The germline V gene encodes CDR1 SGHKS and CDR2 YYEKEE (reference sequence). The V and J ends lost 1 base and 8 bases respectively, with 12 bases between them. As DNA, the CDR3 is TGTGCCAGCAGCTTGCTGGGGGCCGAGGAAAAACTGTTTTTT. Residues: CASSLLGAEEKLFF.

The chain couples TRBV5-1 to TRBJ2-2; TRBD1 is a possible D gene (6 bases). V shed 4 bases and J shed 1 base, with 11 bases lying between them. The CDR3 has 15 amino acids. Germline CDR1 and CDR2: SGHRS and YFSETQ. CDR3 loop: CASSLRDMNTGELFF. The CDR3 DNA reads as TGCGCCAGCAGCCTGAGGGACATGAACACCGGGGAGCTGTTTTTT.

The chain recombines TRBV14 with TRBJ1-3, with unresolved D. With 4 bases removed from V and 6 bases from J, the gap between germline ends came to 10 bases. The CDR3 extends over 13 amino acids. CDR1 and CDR2 (germline): SGHDN, FVKESK. The CDR3 region is CASSPRIANTIYF. CDR3 nucleotides: TGTGCCAGCAGCCCGCGCATAGCAAACACCATATATTTT.

V usage is TRBV6-6 and J usage is TRBJ2-7; D is uncertain. The CDR3 is 11 amino acids. Trimming took off 4 bases at V and 3 bases at J, with 4 bases between the two ends. The germline V gene has CDR1 MNHNY and CDR2 SVGAGI (reference sequence). Here the CDR3 DNA reads TGTGCCAGCAGTTTTCGCTACGAGCAGTACTTC. Translation gives CASSFRYEQYF.

The chain joins TRBV5-1 to TRBJ1-6, with D possibly TRBD1 on 5 matching bases. The V end was cut by 1 base, the J end by 6 bases, with 17 bases between. Germline loops: CDR1 SGHRS, CDR2 YFSETQ. The CDR3 runs to 17 residues. In nucleotides, the CDR3 is TGCGCCAGCAGCTTGATGGGTGGGGGGAAGCGTAATTCACCCCTCCACTTT. It specifies CASSLMGGGKRNSPLHF.

The V and J genes are TRBV7-2 and TRBJ1-2; 7 bases are a match to TRBD1. CDR1 and CDR2 (germline): SGHTA, FQGNSA. The CDR3 totals 14 residues. Losses at the gene ends were 5 bases for V and 6 bases for J; bases not matched to a gene: 9. The CDR3 nucleotides read TGTGCCAGCAGCGTAGAACACGGGACAGATGGCTACACCTTC. It specifies CASSVEHGTDGYTF.

On this clone: This same CDR3 is encoded by further DNA sequences in the sample. The chain couples TRBV7-2 to TRBJ1-2; D is perhaps TRBD1 (6 bases). Germline values: CDR1 SGHTA, CDR2 FQGNSA. Trimming removed 1 base from V and 4 bases from J, with 7 bases in between. The CDR3 is 13 residues long. Here the CDR3 DNA reads TGTGCCAGCAGCTTAGGAGGGGGCTATGGCTACACCTTC. Its translation is CASSLGGGYGYTF. Variable domain in full (rest from reference TRBV7-2 and TRBJ1-2): GAGVSQSPSNKVTEKGKDVELRCDPISGHTALYWYRQSLGQGLEFLIYFQGNSAPDKSGLPSDRFSAERTGGSVSTLTIQRTQQEDSAVYLCASSLGGGYGYTFGSGTRLTVV.

This chain links TRBV7-9 with TRBJ2-1; 11 bases align to TRBD2. CDR1 is SEHNR and CDR2 is FQNEAQ in the germline V gene (reference sequence). This CDR3 spans 18 amino acids. V was pared by 4 bases and J by 2 bases, with 10 bases of the junction left unmatched. The CDR3 DNA is TGTGCCAGCAGCTCGACTAGCGGGGTTCTCAAGACCTACAATGAGCAGTTCTTC. Its translation: CASSSTSGVLKTYNEQFF.

The rearrangement uses TRBV10-3 and TRBJ2-3; a possible D gene is TRBD2 (6 bases). The V end lost 4 bases, the J end lost 1 base, and 9 bases lay between the germline ends. The germline gives CDR1 ENHRY, CDR2 SYGVKD. The CDR3 sequence is 14 residues long. DNA of the CDR3: TGTGCCATCAGTGCGTCTAGCGGCACAGATACGCAGTATTTT. It is translated as CAISASSGTDTQYF.

The chain combines TRBV9 with TRBJ2-7; 7 bases fit TRBD1. The CDR3 sequence is 13 residues long. After removal of 4 bases from V and 12 bases from J, the junction contained 13 bases not matched to a gene. CDR1 is SGDLS and CDR2 is YYNGEE in the germline V gene. CDR3 sequence (DNA): TGTGCCAGCAGCTCGGGGTTAGGGGGCGACTTGTACTTC. It codes for CASSSGLGGDLYF. The variable domain in full, with the rest retrieved from reference TRBV9 and TRBJ2-7, is DSGVTQTPKHLITATGQRVTLRCSPRSGDLSVYWYQQSLDQGLQFLIQYYNGEERAKGNILERFSAQQFPDLHSELNLSSLELGDSALYFCASSSGLGGDLYFGPGTRLTVT.

Points on this clone: The conserved final phenylalanine or tryptophan is absent from the CDR3, which likely points to a read error. The chain couples TRBV6-5 to TRBJ1-2, with TRBD1 as a possible D gene (5 bases). Trimming cost V 6 bases and J 6 bases, with 17 bases left between them. Germline CDR1 is MNHEY and CDR2 is SVGAGI. The CDR3 spans 14 residues. In nucleotides, the CDR3 is TGTGCCAGCAGCCCCGTAAAGGGGATAGATGGCTACACCCTC. It yields the protein CASSPVKGIDGYTL.

This clone came up a few times. This sequence joins TRBV5-1 and TRBJ2-1; 11 bases agree with TRBD2. The CDR3 extends over 16 amino acids. The V gene end was trimmed by 3 bases and the J gene end by 4 bases; junction bases not matched to a gene: 6. CDR1 is SGHRS, CDR2 YFSETQ, per germline. The CDR3 region is CASSSGLAGVYNEQFF. DNA of the CDR3: TGCGCCAGCAGCTCCGGACTAGCGGGTGTGTACAATGAGCAGTTCTTC.

The chain is built from TRBV4-1 and TRBJ1-2, with a possible D match to TRBD1 (5 bases). The CDR3 runs to 15 residues. The germline V and J ends were trimmed by 4 bases and 2 bases, with 14 bases remaining between them. Germline V lookup: CDR1 MGHRA, CDR2 YSYEKL. CDR3 loop: CASSLRTQTNYGYTF. In DNA, the CDR3 is TGCGCCAGCAGCCTCAGGACACAGACCAACTATGGCTACACCTTC.